This TCR beta chain comes out of a study of CD8+CD57+ T cells in acquired aplastic anemia. The germline CDR1 and CDR2 sequences are SGHTA and FQGNSA. Trimming shortened V by 5 bases and J by 2 bases, and 7 bases separated the two germline ends. CDR3 length: 12 amino acids. Patients chosen for sequencing had CD8+CD57+ cells that had expanded, as shown by flow cytometry. Everyone among the patients had severe acquired aplastic anemia. Each patient gave a blood sample that was collected before any therapy had been received. Profiles of TCR beta VDJ and CDR3 were generated from a genomic DNA template. A single record per CDR3 protein comes from TCRdb applying MiXCR to the reads. This sample carries approximately 57,000 distinct CDR3 sequences, roughly 60% of them seen once, and the ten largest clones take 15% to 20%.

V gene TRBV7-2 combines with J gene TRBJ2-7; D is unclear. The source material was sorted CD4+, CD8+, or CD8+CD57+ T cells (not recorded which) from PBMCs. This receptor was identified in a human donor with aplastic anemia. The CDR3 bases are TGTGCCAGCAGCAAACGGCCCTACGAGCAGTACTTC. Translation: CASSKRPYEQYF.